The next 9 T cell receptor beta chains were all read from a single sample in a study of shared clonotypes between healthy human individuals. Some clones are missing from TCRdb's copy, which holds only in-frame ones; the method was immunoSEQ multiplex PCR. The table includes 2 million to 2.5 million clones, approximately 95% detected once. Sequenced sample: naive CD4+ T cells sorted from blood. This sample's subset: CD45RA+ positively selected. The source of these receptors is a man between 18 and 35 years old in good health.

Concerning this clone itself: The same CDR3 can be traced to other DNA sequences in this sample. CDR3 amino acids: CASSLAAQNSPLHF. The CDR3 nucleotides are TGTGCCAGCAGCTTAGCGGCACAGAATTCACCCCTCCACTTT. This rearrangement joins TRBV11-2 to TRBJ1-6; D unresolved. The CDR3 has 14 residues. V was shortened by 1 base and J by 7 bases, with 8 bases between the two germline ends. Germline values: CDR1 SGHAT, CDR2 FQNNGV.

The chain combines TRBV6-6 with TRBJ1-1; D gene unclear. This CDR3 comprises 15 residues. V lost 2 bases and J 0 bases, leaving 10 bases between the germline ends. CDR1 is MNHNY, CDR2 SVGAGI, per germline (reference sequence). CDR3 residues: CASSYHIEMNTEAFF. The CDR3 DNA reads TGTGCCAGCAGTTACCACATAGAGATGAACACTGAAGCTTTCTTT.

The chain joins TRBV7-2 to TRBJ1-3; D gene unclear. The germline V and J ends were trimmed by 4 bases and 0 bases, with 10 bases remaining between them. This CDR3 has 15 residues. Looked up from germline, CDR1 is SGHTA and CDR2 is FQGNSA. In nucleotides, the CDR3 is TGTGCCAGCAGCTCCCGACAAGTCTCTGGAAACACCATATATTTT. It encodes CASSSRQVSGNTIYF.

The J gene is TRBJ1-4, the V gene TRBV2, with D hard to call. The CDR3 runs 11 residues. Germline values: CDR1 SNHLY, CDR2 FYNNEI. Trimming removed 7 bases at V and 9 bases at J, with 9 bases between. The CDR3 reads CASIGRKKLFF. The CDR3 DNA follows: TGTGCCAGCATTGGACGGAAAAAACTGTTTTTT.

The rearrangement links TRBV5-8 to TRBJ1-5; D ambiguous. This CDR3 region has 13 residues. V shed 1 base and J shed 4 bases, with 6 bases lying between them. Germline CDR1 and CDR2: SGHTS and YDEGEE. The CDR3 nucleotides read TGTGCCAGCAGCTTGATTGGAAATCAGCCCCAGCATTTT. The encoded protein is CASSLIGNQPQHF.

This clone was seen only once. The chain uses TRBV7-9 and TRBJ1-1; D is undetermined. Germline values: CDR1 SEHNR, CDR2 FQNEAQ (reference sequence). The V end was cut by 3 bases, the J end by 2 bases, with 13 bases between. The CDR3 consists of 15 residues. The CDR3 protein is CASSFWAGVNTEAFF. The CDR3 DNA reads as TGTGCCAGCAGCTTTTGGGCTGGGGTTAACACTGAAGCTTTCTTT.

The chain recombines TRBV7-2 with TRBJ2-5, with TRBD1 as a possible D gene (6 bases). This CDR3 is built from 15 residues. In germline, CDR1 is SGHTA, CDR2 FQGNSA. Trimming cost V 2 bases and J 2 bases, with 12 bases left between them. CDR3 DNA sequence: TGTGCCAGCAGCTTAACGGCAGGGGCGCAAGAGACCCAGTACTTC. Translation: CASSLTAGAQETQYF.

This clone has a single count. The chain employs TRBV19 and TRBJ2-5, with D possibly matching TRBD1 (5 bases). The V gene lost 1 base and the J gene lost 3 bases, with 15 bases spanning the gap. CDR3 length: 16 amino acids. Per the germline V gene, CDR1 is LNHDA and CDR2 is SQIVND (reference sequence). CDR3: CASSIGTGNMEETQYF. The CDR3 coding sequence is TGTGCCAGTAGTATAGGTACAGGAAACATGGAAGAGACCCAGTACTTC.

The CDR3 region is CAWTPGRSNTGELFF. In DNA, the CDR3 is TGTGCCTGGACTCCCGGCAGGTCGAACACCGGGGAGCTGTTTTTT. V and J are TRBV30 and TRBJ2-2; no clear D. Per the germline V gene, CDR1 is GTSNPN and CDR2 is SVGIG (reference sequence). V lost 4 bases, J lost 0 bases, and 12 bases lay in between. The CDR3 totals 15 residues. Based on the CDR3 plus reference TRBV30 and TRBJ2-2, the full variable domain is SQTIHQWPATLVQPVGSPLSLECTVEGTSNPNLYWYRQAAGRGLQLLFYSVGIGQISSEVPQNLSASRPQDRQFILSSKKLLLSDSGFYLCAWTPGRSNTGELFFGEGSRLTVL.